The 27 T cell receptor beta chains below all came from one sample that was sequenced in a study of beta chain features in type 1 diabetes. Study-wide findings and caveats: Among patients with Type 1 diabetes, TCRB CDR3s were moderately but significantly shorter in every one of the four CD4+ subsets.

Reverse transcribing all isolated RNA meant expressed TCRB transcripts were sequenced. Libraries were prepared by immunoSEQ multiplex PCR; TCRdb keeps only in-frame clonotypes and omits some of them. Here the sample spans about 240,000 clones, over 11% being singletons. The antigens of these receptors remain unknown. Source material: naive CD4+ T cells from blood. These receptors came from a man aged 25 to 40 with type 1 diabetes.

This clone has more than one count but fewer than ten. J is TRBJ2-2 and V is TRBV27; D may be TRBD1 (6 bases). The germline V and J ends were trimmed by 5 bases and 4 bases, with 11 bases remaining between them. This CDR3 region has 14 residues. Germline V gives CDR1 MNHEY, CDR2 SMNVEV (reference sequence). In DNA, the CDR3 is TGTGCCAGCAGTCTAGGACAGATCACCGGGGAGCTGTTTTTT. This encodes CASSLGQITGELFF.

There are a few counts of this clone. The rearrangement joins TRBV5-1 to TRBJ2-3; 7 bases are a match to TRBD1. Germline CDR1 SGHRS, CDR2 YFSETQ. The ends lost 0 bases at V and 7 bases at J; junction bases unmatched: 11. The CDR3 loop spans 16 amino acids. CDR3 sequence (DNA): TGCGCCAGCAGCTTGGCGGCTACAGGGGCCGCCTATACGCAGTATTTT. Amino acid sequence: CASSLAATGAAYTQYF.

Only a few counts were recorded for this clone. The V and J genes are TRBV13 and TRBJ2-1; 10 nucleotides match TRBD2. CDR3 length: 15 residues. Germline V gene data show CDR1 as PRHDT and CDR2 as FYEKMQ (reference sequence). V trimming: 4 bases; J trimming: 5 bases; junction bases outside the gene matches: 5. The CDR3 reads CASSSAGGPDNEQFF. The CDR3 bases are TGTGCCAGCAGCTCAGCGGGGGGGCCGGACAATGAGCAGTTCTTC.

V gene TRBV6-5 combines with J gene TRBJ2-5; 9 bases are shared with TRBD1. Germline V CDR1 and CDR2: MNHEY, SVGAGI. The CDR3 runs 15 residues. Germline trimming cut 5 bases from V and 3 bases from J; bases unmatched to any gene: 7. Written as DNA, the CDR3 is TGTGCCAGCAGTCATAACAGGGGGCTGGAAGAGACCCAGTACTTC. This gives the protein CASSHNRGLEETQYF.

The table lists this clone with a few counts. V and J are TRBV4-1 and TRBJ2-2; D remains ambiguous. Germline CDR1 and CDR2: MGHRA and YSYEKL. This CDR3 contains 14 residues. V dropped 1 base and J dropped 2 bases, with 5 bases sitting between them. The CDR3 coding sequence is TGCGCCAGCAGCCAAGTAATCAACACCGGGGAGCTGTTTTTT. This encodes CASSQVINTGELFF.

This clone turned up a few times. This sequence joins TRBV11-2 and TRBJ2-5; possible D gene TRBD2, 7 bases. CDR1 is SGHAT, CDR2 FQNNGV, per germline. The CDR3 totals 14 residues. V was shortened by 6 bases and J by 5 bases, with 16 bases between the two germline ends. CDR3 in amino acids: CASRRRGGRETQYF. Written as DNA, the CDR3 is TGTGCCAGCAGGAGAAGGGGGGGCCGGGAGACCCAGTACTTC.

This clone turned up a few times. The chain is built from TRBV6-5 and TRBJ2-3, with D tentatively TRBD2 (6 bases). The CDR3 is made up of 15 amino acids. The V gene's germline CDR1 is MNHEY and CDR2 SVGAGI. Trimming removed 5 bases from V and 4 bases from J, with 16 bases in between. The CDR3 DNA follows: TGTGCCAGCAGTCGGGGTTTGGGGGGTTCAGATACGCAGTATTTT. Translated: CASSRGLGGSDTQYF.

This clone appeared once. Other DNA sequences in the same sample also yield this CDR3. V is TRBV6-5 and J is TRBJ2-5; 7 bases match TRBD2. This CDR3 is built from 13 residues. V gave up 2 bases and J gave up 5 bases; unmatched junction bases: 2. The germline CDR1 and CDR2 sequences are MNHEY and SVGAGI. CDR3 in DNA: TGTGCCAGCAGTTACGTGGGGGGGGAGACCCAGTACTTC. Translating it yields CASSYVGGETQYF.

CDR3 region: CASSLELAGTYEQYF. CDR3 nucleotides: TGTGCCAGCAGTTTAGAACTAGCGGGGACTTACGAGCAGTACTTC. The rearrangement uses TRBV28 and TRBJ2-7, with TRBD2 matching 10 bases. CDR3 length: 15 residues. The V and J ends lost 2 bases and 4 bases, in that order; junction bases with no gene match: 5. CDR1 and CDR2 (germline): MDHEN, SYDVKM. Full variable domain (missing parts from reference TRBV28 and TRBJ2-7): DVKVTQSSRYLVKRTGEKVFLECVQDMDHENMFWYRQDPGLGLRLIYFSYDVKMKEKGDIPEGYSVSREKKERFSLILESASTNQTSMYLCASSLELAGTYEQYFGPGTRLTVT.

V usage is TRBV15 and J usage is TRBJ2-5; tentatively, D is TRBD2 (6 bases). Trimming took off 1 base at V and 4 bases at J, with 7 bases between the two ends. Germline values: CDR1 LNHNV, CDR2 YYDKDF (reference sequence). The CDR3 extends over 13 amino acids. CDR3 sequence reads: CATSRVGGETQYF. CDR3 in DNA: TGTGCCACCAGCAGAGTGGGGGGAGAGACCCAGTACTTC.

This sequence joins TRBV5-5 and TRBJ2-6, with D tentatively TRBD1 (5 bases). Trimming left V 4 bases short and J 0 bases short, with 11 bases between. Germline CDR1 is SGHKS and CDR2 is YYEKEE (reference sequence). The CDR3 extends over 16 amino acids. The CDR3 region is CASSPGAVSGANVLTF. The CDR3 nucleotides read TGTGCCAGCAGCCCTGGGGCGGTCTCTGGGGCCAACGTCCTGACTTTC.

This clone was counted between two and nine times. The chain combines TRBV6-6 with TRBJ2-7; 9 nucleotides line up with TRBD2. The CDR3 runs to 15 residues. V shed 6 bases, J shed 6 bases, and the junction held 12 bases outside the gene matches. The germline gives CDR1 MNHNY, CDR2 SVGAGI (reference sequence). Here the CDR3 DNA reads TGTGCCAGCAGCCAACCCAGGACTAGCGAGCTCGAGCAGTACTTC. Its translation is CASSQPRTSELEQYF.

This rearrangement joins TRBV6-1 to TRBJ1-1; 8 nucleotides match TRBD1. Germline CDR1 and CDR2: MNHNS and SASEGT. The CDR3 loop spans 15 amino acids. V was pared by 1 base and J by 1 base, with 2 bases of the junction left unmatched. The CDR3 reads CASSEGDRRNTEAFF. CDR3 DNA: TGTGCCAGCAGTGAAGGGGACAGGAGGAACACTGAAGCTTTCTTT.

This clone was observed a few times. The rearrangement joins TRBV6-1 to TRBJ2-1; 8 bases align to TRBD2. This CDR3 comprises 17 residues. In germline, CDR1 is MNHNS, CDR2 SASEGT. The junction had 24 bases not matched to a gene; V was cut back by 7 bases and J by 13 bases. CDR3 loop: CASTEIQGPTSGRGQFF. The CDR3 DNA sequence: TGTGCCAGCACTGAGATCCAAGGGCCTACTAGCGGAAGAGGACAGTTCTTC.

V usage is TRBV18 and J usage is TRBJ2-3, with TRBD2 as a possible D gene (6 bases). The CDR3 length is 12 residues. Germline CDR1 is KGHSH and CDR2 is LQKENI. Trimming stripped 4 bases from V and 5 bases from J, with 7 bases between. DNA for the CDR3: TGTGCCAGCTCACGGGGGGAAGATACGCAGTATTTT. It translates to CASSRGEDTQYF.

A few counts support this clone. J is TRBJ1-2 and V is TRBV6-5; TRBD1 matches 7 bases. Trimming cost V 6 bases and J 5 bases; bases outside gene matches: 6. Germline lookup yields CDR1 MNHEY and CDR2 SVGAGI. This CDR3 is 13 amino acids long. The CDR3 region is CASRDDREYGYTF. The CDR3 DNA is TGTGCCAGCAGAGACGACAGGGAATATGGCTACACCTTC.

This clone turned up a few times. The genes are TRBV6-6 and TRBJ1-2; TRBD1 aligns across 7 bases. CDR1 is MNHNY, CDR2 SVGAGI, per germline (reference sequence). V was clipped by 7 bases and J by 0 bases; unmatched bases: 2. The CDR3 is made up of 13 amino acids. The CDR3 sequence is CASNRGANYGYTF. The CDR3 coding sequence is TGTGCCAGCAACAGGGGAGCTAACTATGGCTACACCTTC.

V is TRBV29-1 and J is TRBJ2-2; 7 bases are a match to TRBD1. The CDR3 is made up of 13 amino acids. V lost 4 bases and J lost 5; bases outside the gene matches: 4. The germline V gene encodes CDR1 SQVTM and CDR2 ANQGSEA. CDR3 DNA: TGCAGCGTTGGACAGGGTCGGACCGGGGAGCTGTTTTTT. It codes for CSVGQGRTGELFF.

The genes are TRBV6-1 and TRBJ1-5; no reliable D call. The CDR3 runs to 13 residues. Germline V lookup: CDR1 MNHNS, CDR2 SASEGT. Trimming cost V 7 bases and J 1 base, with 8 bases left between them. CDR3 residues: CASKLRSNQPQHF. CDR3 sequence (DNA): TGTGCCAGCAAACTAAGGAGCAATCAGCCCCAGCATTTT.

The rearrangement links TRBV27 to TRBJ2-3, with D hard to call. The V end lost 2 bases, the J end lost 0 bases, and 6 bases lay between the germline ends. Germline CDR1 MNHEY, CDR2 SMNVEV (reference sequence). The CDR3 has 14 amino acids. The CDR3 sequence is CASSLTVSTDTQYF. The CDR3 bases are TGTGCCAGCAGTTTAACGGTTAGCACAGATACGCAGTATTTT.

The chain has TRBV23-1 and TRBJ1-1; D is perhaps TRBD1 (5 bases). TRBV23-1 is an ORF for which the function is uncertain. The CDR3 runs to 15 residues. V dropped 2 bases and J dropped 5 bases, with 15 bases sitting between them. The CDR3 here is CASSQGPGGGTEAFF. The DNA for the CDR3 is TGCGCCAGCAGTCAAGGTCCGGGGGGGGGAACTGAAGCTTTCTTT.

This clone has just a few counts. The rearrangement joins TRBV5-6 to TRBJ2-2; the D gene is possibly TRBD1 (6 bases). Trimming took off 4 bases at V and 8 bases at J, with 15 bases between the two ends. The CDR3 spans 14 residues. Germline CDR1 reads SGHDT; CDR2 reads YYEEEE. The CDR3 reads CASSAHTGWGELFF. The CDR3 DNA sequence: TGTGCCAGCAGCGCCCATACAGGGTGGGGGGAGCTGTTTTTT. Drawing the rest from reference TRBV5-6 and TRBJ2-2, the complete variable domain is DAGVTQSPTHLIKTRGQQVTLRCSPKSGHDTVSWYQQALGQGPQFIFQYYEEEERQRGNFPDRFSGHQFPNYSSELNVNALLLGDSALYLCASSAHTGWGELFFGEGSRLTVL.

The chain joins TRBV7-2 to TRBJ2-3; 7 bases match TRBD2. This CDR3 has 16 amino acids. With V trimmed by 2 bases and J by 1 base, 6 bases remained unmatched. Germline CDR1 SGHTA, CDR2 FQGNSA. CDR3 sequence reads: CASSLIRGGGTDTQYF. CDR3 in DNA: TGTGCCAGCAGCTTAATTCGTGGGGGGGGCACAGATACGCAGTATTTT.

The chain has TRBV7-9 and TRBJ1-1; possible D gene TRBD1, 6 bases. The germline V gene encodes CDR1 SEHNR and CDR2 FQNEAQ (reference sequence). The V and J ends lost 1 base and 6 bases respectively, with 12 bases between them. This CDR3 contains 14 residues. The chain's CDR3 is CASSLGTAGAEAFF. The CDR3 bases are TGTGCCAGCAGCTTAGGGACAGCTGGGGCTGAAGCTTTCTTT.

This chain uses TRBV11-2 with TRBJ2-7; possible D gene TRBD1, 6 bases. The CDR3 length is 17 residues. Germline assignment: CDR1 SGHAT and CDR2 FQNNGV. The ends were cut back, 2 bases at V and 1 base at J, with 18 bases in the middle. For the CDR3, the DNA is TGTGCCAGCAGCTTATGGCGGATCGGACAGCTATCCTACGAGCAGTACTTC. This gives the protein CASSLWRIGQLSYEQYF.

This clone has just a few counts. The rearrangement joins TRBV6-5 to TRBJ2-2, with TRBD2 as a possible D gene (6 bases). The germline V gene encodes CDR1 MNHEY and CDR2 SVGAGI. Trimming cost V 8 bases and J 4 bases, with 17 bases left between them. This CDR3 is 15 amino acids long. The CDR3 sequence: CASAWISGLTGELFF. CDR3 DNA sequence: TGTGCCAGCGCCTGGATTAGCGGCCTCACCGGGGAGCTGTTTTTT.

This clone was found a few times. This sequence joins TRBV6-5 and TRBJ2-5; the D gene is possibly TRBD1 (6 bases). Germline V gene lookup returns CDR1 MNHEY and CDR2 SVGAGI. There are 12 residues in the CDR3. V dropped 6 bases and J dropped 3 bases, with 8 bases sitting between them. CDR3 sequence: CASSTGKETQYF. In DNA form, the CDR3 reads TGTGCCAGCAGCACAGGGAAAGAGACCCAGTACTTC.